The 20 T cell receptor beta chains presented below share a single source sample, sequenced in a study of control samples from healthy donors and cancer patients. TCRdb's table, derived via immunoSEQ multiplex PCR, lists solely in-frame clones and lacks some. Of 90,000 or so clones in the sample, less than 90% are singletons; the top ten hold about 7.4%. Sample: blood. These receptor sequences come from a woman aged 55-75 years in good health.

The CDR3 sequence is CASSFVEETQYF. The CDR3 nucleotides are TGTGCCAGCAGCTTTGTGGAAGAGACCCAGTACTTC. This sequence joins TRBV5-5 and TRBJ2-5; D is uncertain. The CDR3 contains 12 residues. The germline V gene encodes CDR1 SGHKS and CDR2 YYEKEE (reference sequence). With 2 bases removed from V and 3 bases from J, the gap between germline ends came to 5 bases. Drawing the rest from reference TRBV5-5 and TRBJ2-5, the complete variable domain is DAGVTQSPTHLIKTRGQQVTLRCSPISGHKSVSWYQQVLGQGPQFIFQYYEKEERGRGNFPDRFSARQFPNYSSELNVNALLLGDSALYLCASSFVEETQYFGPGTRLLVL.

DNA for the CDR3: TGTGCCAGCAGTGCGGGACAGGGCTCCTACAATGAGCAGTTCTTC. Translating gives CASSAGQGSYNEQFF. This sequence joins TRBV2 and TRBJ2-1, with TRBD1 matching over 9 bases. V lost 4 bases to trimming and J lost 0 bases; unmatched junction nucleotides: 1. The CDR3 is 15 amino acids. The V gene's germline CDR1 is SNHLY and CDR2 FYNNEI. The full variable domain, with the rest looked up from reference TRBV2 and TRBJ2-1, is EPEVTQTPSHQVTQMGQEVILRCVPISNHLYFYWYRQILGQKVEFLVSFYNNEISEKSEIFDDQFSVERPDGSNFTLKIRSTKLEDSAMYFCASSAGQGSYNEQFFGPGTRLTVL.

The chain carries TRBV6-5 and TRBJ1-1; D may be TRBD1 (5 bases). Germline CDR1 and CDR2: MNHEY and SVGAGI. Trimming removed 2 bases from V and 4 bases from J, with 14 bases in between. This CDR3 has 15 amino acids. This CDR3 is CASSYVTDMSTEAFF. CDR3 nucleotide sequence: TGTGCCAGCAGTTACGTGACGGACATGAGCACTGAAGCTTTCTTT.

This clone has just one count. This chain links TRBV29-1 with TRBJ1-2; no clear D gene. Germline CDR1 and CDR2: SQVTM and ANQGSEA. The length of the CDR3 is 13 residues. The germline V and J ends were trimmed by 0 bases and 7 bases, with 12 bases remaining between them. The CDR3 here is CSVEEAGKSGYTF. CDR3 nucleotides: TGCAGCGTTGAAGAGGCGGGGAAAAGTGGCTACACCTTC. The whole variable domain, remainder taken from reference TRBV29-1 and TRBJ1-2, is SAVISQKPSRDICQRGTSLTIQCQVDSQVTMMFWYRQQPGQSLTLIATANQGSEATYESGFVIDKFPISRPNLTFSTLTVSNMSPEDSSIYLCSVEEAGKSGYTFGSGTRLTVV.

This clone has only one observation. This CDR3 reads CASFPGQNEKLFF. CDR3 sequence (DNA): TGTGCCAGCTTCCCGGGACAGAATGAAAAACTGTTTTTT. The V and J genes are TRBV18 and TRBJ1-4; 7 bases align to TRBD1. There are 13 residues in the CDR3. The V segment lost 7 bases and the J segment 5 bases; nucleotides outside the gene matches: 4. Germline V gives CDR1 KGHSH, CDR2 LQKENI.

The V gene is TRBV7-9, the J gene TRBJ1-2; D is possibly TRBD1 (6 bases). Per germline, CDR1 SEHNR and CDR2 FQNEAQ (reference sequence). CDR3 length equals 15 residues. The V end lost 6 bases, the J end lost 4 bases, and 18 bases lay between the germline ends. CDR3 DNA: TGTGCCAGCAGTCGAAAGGGGGGGCCTGGCTATGGCTACACCTTC. It translates to CASSRKGGPGYGYTF.

The chain carries TRBV27 and TRBJ1-2; TRBD1 aligns across 7 bases. The CDR3 has 13 residues. Germline V gives CDR1 MNHEY, CDR2 SMNVEV (reference sequence). Trimming at V came to 4 bases and at J to 4 bases, leaving 3 bases not matched to a gene. As DNA, the CDR3 is TGTGCCAGCAGTTACAGGGGCTTCTATGGCTACACCTTC. Protein product: CASSYRGFYGYTF.

V gene TRBV11-1 combines with J gene TRBJ1-1; no firm D call. Between the trimmed V and J ends, which lost 1 base and 1 base, there was a span of 10 bases. This CDR3 contains 15 residues. Germline CDR1 and CDR2: SGHAT and FQDESV (reference sequence). CDR3 amino acids: CASSLGHLANTEAFF. DNA for the CDR3: TGTGCCAGCAGCTTAGGACATCTGGCGAACACTGAAGCTTTCTTT.

The chain employs TRBV5-1 and TRBJ2-1; 8 bases align to TRBD2. Germline CDR1 is SGHRS and CDR2 is YFSETQ. The CDR3 extends over 22 amino acids. V lost 4 bases and J lost 9; bases outside the gene matches: 33. The CDR3 protein is CASSLRGLGWGIGAGAGVEQFF. DNA of the CDR3: TGCGCCAGCAGCCTCCGGGGGTTGGGATGGGGTATTGGAGCGGGAGCCGGGGTTGAGCAGTTCTTC.

The count of this clone is one. The V and J genes are TRBV11-2 and TRBJ2-1; TRBD2 agrees at 9 bases. CDR3 length: 17 residues. CDR1 and CDR2 (germline): SGHAT, FQNNGV. Unmatched junction bases numbered 7, after V lost 2 bases and J lost 2 bases. Written as DNA, the CDR3 is TGTGCCAGCAGCTTAAGGCGCGGCGGGGGGGCCTACAATGAGCAGTTCTTC. Translating it yields CASSLRRGGGAYNEQFF.

V is TRBV5-1 and J is TRBJ1-1; D might be TRBD1 (6 bases). The germline V gene has CDR1 SGHRS and CDR2 YFSETQ. Trimming cost V 2 bases and J 0 bases, with 11 bases left between them. The CDR3 spans 15 residues. The CDR3 sequence: CASSLQGPMNTEAFF. DNA for the CDR3: TGCGCCAGCAGCTTACAGGGTCCTATGAACACTGAAGCTTTCTTT.

This sequence joins TRBV7-2 and TRBJ2-2; a possible D gene is TRBD1 (6 bases). CDR1 and CDR2 from the germline V gene are SGHTA and FQGNSA. V was clipped by 2 bases and J by 7 bases, with 8 bases between them. This CDR3 has 13 residues. The CDR3 reads CASSLTGNGELFF. CDR3 bases: TGTGCCAGCAGCTTAACAGGGAACGGGGAGCTGTTTTTT.

This rearrangement joins TRBV10-3 to TRBJ1-5; D unclear. CDR1 and CDR2 (germline): ENHRY, SYGVKD. This CDR3 is 15 amino acids long. The V and J ends lost 0 bases and 4 bases respectively, with 10 bases between them. The CDR3 bases are TGTGCCATCAGTGAGTCTGGCAGGCCAAATCAGCCCCAGCATTTT. It is translated as CAISESGRPNQPQHF.

The chain employs TRBV11-3 and TRBJ1-1; D gene uncertain. In germline, CDR1 is SGHNT, CDR2 YENEEA. The CDR3 sequence is 14 residues long. The V end was cut by 3 bases, the J end by 4 bases, with 12 bases between. The CDR3 sequence: CASSFLRIPTEAFF. The CDR3 DNA reads TGTGCCAGCAGCTTTCTCAGGATCCCCACTGAAGCTTTCTTT.

The J gene is TRBJ1-6, the V gene TRBV19; perhaps TRBD1 as D (6 bases). Germline V gene data show CDR1 as LNHDA and CDR2 as SQIVND (reference sequence). The CDR3 sequence is 17 residues long. Deletions cut 4 bases from V and 0 bases from J, with 13 bases between. This CDR3 is CASSTLQGSSYNSPLHF. In nucleotides, the CDR3 is TGTGCCAGTAGTACCCTACAGGGAAGCTCCTATAATTCACCCCTCCACTTT.

This chain uses TRBV7-3 with TRBJ2-1; 8 nucleotides line up with TRBD1. The CDR3 has 23 amino acids. The germline CDR1 and CDR2 sequences are SGHTA and FQGTGA. After removal of 0 bases from V and 3 bases from J, the junction contained 25 bases not matched to a gene. CDR3 sequence: CASSLTTGTGSFFCRRDYNEQFF. The CDR3 nucleotides are TGTGCCAGCAGCTTAACTACCGGGACAGGATCCTTTTTTTGCCGTCGGGACTACAATGAGCAGTTCTTC.

The J gene is TRBJ1-4, the V gene TRBV25-1, with 8 bases lining up with TRBD1. The CDR3 loop spans 15 amino acids. The V and J ends lost 6 bases and 8 bases, in that order; junction bases with no gene match: 11. Germline CDR1 reads MGHDK; CDR2 reads SYGVNS. In nucleotides, the CDR3 is TGTGCCAGCAGCAGAATGGGGACAGGAGGGGAAAAACTGTTTTTT. It encodes CASSRMGTGGEKLFF. Combining the CDR3 with reference TRBV25-1 and TRBJ1-4 gives the whole variable domain EADIYQTPRYLVIGTGKKITLECSQTMGHDKMYWYQQDPGMELHLIHYSYGVNSTEKGDLSSESTVSRIRTEHFPLTLESARPSHTSQYLCASSRMGTGGEKLFFGSGTQLSVL.

The chain is built from TRBV5-1 and TRBJ2-3, with TRBD2 matching 7 bases. Germline assignment: CDR1 SGHRS and CDR2 YFSETQ. The CDR3 totals 16 residues. With 4 bases clipped from V and 5 bases from J, the junction kept 13 bases outside the gene matches. The CDR3 here is CASSPLGREIKDTQYF. CDR3 nucleotide sequence: TGCGCCAGCAGCCCGCTAGGGCGGGAGATTAAAGATACGCAGTATTTT.

The CDR3 here is CASSLGLVTDTQYF. Here the CDR3 DNA reads TGTGCCAGCAGCTTAGGACTAGTCACAGATACGCAGTATTTT. J is TRBJ2-3 and V is TRBV7-2; the D gene is possibly TRBD2 (6 bases). Germline CDR1 is SGHTA and CDR2 is FQGNSA. The V and J ends lost 1 base and 2 bases respectively, with 7 bases between them. CDR3 length equals 14 residues.

The chain is built from TRBV5-1 and TRBJ1-5; no clear D gene. This CDR3 comprises 15 residues. Trimming cost V 4 bases and J 2 bases, with 13 bases left between them. CDR1 SGHRS and CDR2 YFSETQ come from the germline V gene. CDR3 sequence reads: CASSPTPEGNQPQHF. In DNA form, the CDR3 reads TGCGCCAGCAGCCCTACCCCGGAGGGCAATCAGCCCCAGCATTTT. The full variable domain, completed using reference TRBV5-1 and TRBJ1-5, is KAGVTQTPRYLIKTRGQQVTLSCSPISGHRSVSWYQQTPGQGLQFLFEYFSETQRNKGNFPGRFSGRQFSNSRSEMNVSTLELGDSALYLCASSPTPEGNQPQHFGDGTRLSIL.